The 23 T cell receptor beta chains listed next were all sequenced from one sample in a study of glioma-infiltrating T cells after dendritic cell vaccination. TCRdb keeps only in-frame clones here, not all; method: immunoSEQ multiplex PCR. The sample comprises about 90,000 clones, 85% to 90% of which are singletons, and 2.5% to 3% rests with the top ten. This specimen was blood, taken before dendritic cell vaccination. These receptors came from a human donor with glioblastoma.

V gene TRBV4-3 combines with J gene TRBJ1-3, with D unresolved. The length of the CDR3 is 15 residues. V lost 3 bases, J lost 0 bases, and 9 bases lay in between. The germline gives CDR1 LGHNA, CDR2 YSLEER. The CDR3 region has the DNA TGCGCCAGCAGCCAGAGTGGTGTCTCTGGAAACACCATATATTTT. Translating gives CASSQSGVSGNTIYF.

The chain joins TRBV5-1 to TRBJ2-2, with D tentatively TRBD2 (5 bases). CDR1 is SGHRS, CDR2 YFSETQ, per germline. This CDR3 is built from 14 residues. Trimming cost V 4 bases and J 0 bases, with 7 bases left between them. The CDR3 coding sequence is TGCGCCAGCAGCCCCGGGACGAACACCGGGGAGCTGTTTTTT. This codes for CASSPGTNTGELFF.

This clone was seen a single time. CDR3 sequence reads: CASSHGQGADEQFF. In DNA form, the CDR3 reads TGCGCCAGCAGCCACGGACAGGGGGCCGATGAGCAGTTCTTC. The rearrangement uses TRBV4-3 and TRBJ2-1, with TRBD1 identical over 11 bases. This CDR3 contains 14 residues. The germline V gene encodes CDR1 LGHNA and CDR2 YSLEER. Trimming cost V 3 bases and J 8 bases; bases outside gene matches: 3.

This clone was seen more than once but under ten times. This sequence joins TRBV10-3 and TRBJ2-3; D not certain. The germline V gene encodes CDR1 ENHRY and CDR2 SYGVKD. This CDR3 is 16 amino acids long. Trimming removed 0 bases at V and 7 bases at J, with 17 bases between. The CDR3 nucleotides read TGTGCCATCAGTGAGTCCTCGGGTGGTAGTTCGAATACGCAGTATTTT. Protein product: CAISESSGGSSNTQYF.

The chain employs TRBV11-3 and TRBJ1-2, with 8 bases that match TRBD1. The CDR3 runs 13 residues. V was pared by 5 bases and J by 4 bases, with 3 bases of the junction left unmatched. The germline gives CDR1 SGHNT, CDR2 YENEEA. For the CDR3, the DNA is TGTGCCAGCAGCCCTGGGACAGGCTATGGCTACACCTTC. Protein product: CASSPGTGYGYTF.

As DNA, the CDR3 is TGCGCCAGCAGCTTGGTAGGCGGATCTAATGAAAAACTGTTTTTT. Protein product: CASSLVGGSNEKLFF. V and J are TRBV5-1 and TRBJ1-4, with no clear D. Germline assignment: CDR1 SGHRS and CDR2 YFSETQ. Trimming removed 0 bases at V and 3 bases at J, with 9 bases between. The CDR3 is made up of 15 amino acids.

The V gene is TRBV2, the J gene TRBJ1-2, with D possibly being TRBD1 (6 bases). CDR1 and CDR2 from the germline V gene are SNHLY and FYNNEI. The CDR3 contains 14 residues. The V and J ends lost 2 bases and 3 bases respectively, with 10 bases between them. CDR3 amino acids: CASSESGGDYGYTF. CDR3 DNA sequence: TGTGCCAGCAGTGAAAGTGGGGGCGACTATGGCTACACCTTC.

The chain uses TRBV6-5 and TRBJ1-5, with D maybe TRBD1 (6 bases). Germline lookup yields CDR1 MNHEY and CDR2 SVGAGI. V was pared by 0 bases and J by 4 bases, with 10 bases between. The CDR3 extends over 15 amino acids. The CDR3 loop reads CASSYSGTLNQPQHF. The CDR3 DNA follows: TGTGCCAGCAGTTACTCCGGGACACTTAATCAGCCCCAGCATTTT.

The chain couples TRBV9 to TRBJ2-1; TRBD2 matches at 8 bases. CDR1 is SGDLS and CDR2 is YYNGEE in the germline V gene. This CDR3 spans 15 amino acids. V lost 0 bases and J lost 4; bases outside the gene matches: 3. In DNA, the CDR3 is TGTGCCAGCAGCGTAGCCGGGGGGGGGTACAATGAGCAGTTCTTC. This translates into CASSVAGGGYNEQFF.

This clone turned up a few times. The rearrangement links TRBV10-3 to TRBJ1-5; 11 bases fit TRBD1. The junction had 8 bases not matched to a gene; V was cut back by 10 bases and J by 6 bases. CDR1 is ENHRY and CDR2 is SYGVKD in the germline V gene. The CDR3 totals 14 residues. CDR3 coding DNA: TGTGCCACCCGGACAGGGGGCGATGGTCAGCCCCAGCATTTT. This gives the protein CATRTGGDGQPQHF.

CDR3 loop: CASSLFTSGGSSYNEQFF. CDR3 in DNA: TGTGCCAGCAGTTTATTTACTAGCGGGGGGAGCTCCTACAATGAGCAGTTCTTC. The rearrangement links TRBV27 to TRBJ2-1; 12 bases map to TRBD2. This CDR3 contains 18 residues. The ends lost 1 base at V and 0 bases at J; junction bases unmatched: 4. Germline-derived CDR1 and CDR2 are MNHEY and SMNVEV (reference sequence).

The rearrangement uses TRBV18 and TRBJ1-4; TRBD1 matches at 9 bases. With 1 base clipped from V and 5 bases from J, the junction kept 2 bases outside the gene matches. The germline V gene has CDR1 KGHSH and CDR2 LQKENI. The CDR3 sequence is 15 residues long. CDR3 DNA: TGTGCCAGCTCACCACTCGGGACAGGGAATGAAAAACTGTTTTTT. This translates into CASSPLGTGNEKLFF.

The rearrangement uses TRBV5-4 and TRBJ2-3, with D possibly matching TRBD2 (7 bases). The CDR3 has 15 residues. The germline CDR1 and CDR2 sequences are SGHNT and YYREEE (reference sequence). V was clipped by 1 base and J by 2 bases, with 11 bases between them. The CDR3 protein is CASSLLAGATDTQYF. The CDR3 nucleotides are TGTGCCAGCAGCTTGTTGGCGGGGGCCACAGATACGCAGTATTTT. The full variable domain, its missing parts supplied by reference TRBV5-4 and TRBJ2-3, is ETGVTQSPTHLIKTRGQQVTLRCSSQSGHNTVSWYQQALGQGPQFIFQYYREEENGRGNFPPRFSGLQFPNYSSELNVNALELDDSALYLCASSLLAGATDTQYFGPGTRLTVL.

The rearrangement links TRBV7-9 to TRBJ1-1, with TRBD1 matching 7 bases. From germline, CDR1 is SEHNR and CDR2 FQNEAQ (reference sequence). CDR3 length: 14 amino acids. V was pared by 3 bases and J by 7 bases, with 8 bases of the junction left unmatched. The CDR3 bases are TGTGCCAGCAGCTTCGGGACAGTAGGCATTGAAGCTTTCTTT. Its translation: CASSFGTVGIEAFF.

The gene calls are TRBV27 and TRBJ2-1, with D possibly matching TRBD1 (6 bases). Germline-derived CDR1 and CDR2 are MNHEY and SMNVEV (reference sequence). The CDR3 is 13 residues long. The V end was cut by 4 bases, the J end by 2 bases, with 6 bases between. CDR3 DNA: TGTGCCAGCAGTTGGACAGCCTACAATGAGCAGTTCTTC. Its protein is CASSWTAYNEQFF.

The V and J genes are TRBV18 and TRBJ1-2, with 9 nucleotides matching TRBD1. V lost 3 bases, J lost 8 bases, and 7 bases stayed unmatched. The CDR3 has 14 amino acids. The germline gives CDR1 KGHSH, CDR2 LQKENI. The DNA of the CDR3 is TGTGCCAGCTCACCGGAAACAGGGGGCGGCGGCTACACCTTC. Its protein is CASSPETGGGGYTF.

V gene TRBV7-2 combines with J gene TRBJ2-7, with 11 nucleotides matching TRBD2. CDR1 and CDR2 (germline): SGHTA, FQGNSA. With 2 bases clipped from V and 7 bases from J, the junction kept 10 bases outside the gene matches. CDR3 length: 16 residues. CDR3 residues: CASSLRGSGRAREQYF. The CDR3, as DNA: TGTGCCAGCAGCTTAAGAGGTAGCGGGAGGGCCCGGGAGCAGTACTTC.

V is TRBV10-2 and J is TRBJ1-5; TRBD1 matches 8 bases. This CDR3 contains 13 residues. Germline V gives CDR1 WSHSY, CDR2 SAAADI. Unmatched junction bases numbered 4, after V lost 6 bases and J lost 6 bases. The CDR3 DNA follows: TGCGCCAGCAGCCAGGGGGCCGGTCAGCCCCAGCATTTT. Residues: CASSQGAGQPQHF.

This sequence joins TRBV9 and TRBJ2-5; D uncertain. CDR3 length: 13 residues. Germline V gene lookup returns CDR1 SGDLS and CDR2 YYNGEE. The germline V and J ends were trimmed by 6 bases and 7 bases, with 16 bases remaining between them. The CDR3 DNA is TGTGCCAGCAACAAGCTAGATCAATGGACCCAGTACTTC. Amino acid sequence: CASNKLDQWTQYF. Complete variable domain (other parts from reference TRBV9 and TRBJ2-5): DSGVTQTPKHLITATGQRVTLRCSPRSGDLSVYWYQQSLDQGLQFLIQYYNGEERAKGNILERFSAQQFPDLHSELNLSSLELGDSALYFCASNKLDQWTQYFGPGTRLLVL.

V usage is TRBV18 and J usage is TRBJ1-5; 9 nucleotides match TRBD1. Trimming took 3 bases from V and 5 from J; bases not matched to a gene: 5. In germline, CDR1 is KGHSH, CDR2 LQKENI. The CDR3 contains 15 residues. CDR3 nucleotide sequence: TGTGCCAGCTCACCGGACAGGGGATTTGATCAGCCCCAGCATTTT. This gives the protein CASSPDRGFDQPQHF.

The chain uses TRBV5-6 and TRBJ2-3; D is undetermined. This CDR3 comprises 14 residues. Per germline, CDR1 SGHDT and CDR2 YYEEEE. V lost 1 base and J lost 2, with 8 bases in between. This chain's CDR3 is CASSLRANTDTQYF. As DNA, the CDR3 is TGTGCCAGCAGCTTGCGCGCCAACACAGATACGCAGTATTTT.

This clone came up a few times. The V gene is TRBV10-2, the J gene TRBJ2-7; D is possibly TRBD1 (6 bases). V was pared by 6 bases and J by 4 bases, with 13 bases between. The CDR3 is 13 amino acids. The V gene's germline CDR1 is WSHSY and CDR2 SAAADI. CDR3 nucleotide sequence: TGCGCCAGCAGAGCCGGGACACGTTACGAGCAGTACTTC. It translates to CASRAGTRYEQYF.

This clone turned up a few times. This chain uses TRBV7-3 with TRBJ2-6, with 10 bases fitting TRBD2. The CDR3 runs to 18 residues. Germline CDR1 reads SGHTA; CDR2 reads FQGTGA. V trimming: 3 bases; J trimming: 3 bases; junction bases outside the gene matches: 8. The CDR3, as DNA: TGTGCCAGCAGCTTTACGACAGCGGGAGGGGTTGGGGCCAACGTCCTGACTTTC. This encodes CASSFTTAGGVGANVLTF.